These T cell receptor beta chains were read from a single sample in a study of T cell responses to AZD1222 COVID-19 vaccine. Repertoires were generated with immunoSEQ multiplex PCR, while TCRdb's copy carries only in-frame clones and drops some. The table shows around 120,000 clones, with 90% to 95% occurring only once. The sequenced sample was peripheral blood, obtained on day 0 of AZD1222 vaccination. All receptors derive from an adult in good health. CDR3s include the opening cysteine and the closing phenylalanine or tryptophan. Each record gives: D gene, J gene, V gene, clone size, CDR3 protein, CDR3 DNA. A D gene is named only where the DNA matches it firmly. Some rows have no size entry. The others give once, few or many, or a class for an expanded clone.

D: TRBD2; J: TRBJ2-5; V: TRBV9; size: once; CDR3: CASSVGGAGEETQYF; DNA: TGTGCCAGCAGCGTAGGGGGAGCGGGAGAAGAGACCCAGTACTTC
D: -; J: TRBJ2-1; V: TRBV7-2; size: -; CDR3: CASSLGGARNEQFF; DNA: TGTGCCAGCAGCTTAGGGGGAGCGCGGAATGAGCAGTTCTTC
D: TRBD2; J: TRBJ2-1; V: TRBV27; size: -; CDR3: CASSPPLAGAYNEQFF; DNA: TGTGCCAGCAGTCCCCCTCTAGCGGGGGCGTACAATGAGCAGTTCTTC
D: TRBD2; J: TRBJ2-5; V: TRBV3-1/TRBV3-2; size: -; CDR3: CASSLAGVGTQYF; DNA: TGTGCCAGCAGCCTAGCGGGAGTCGGGACCCAGTACTTC
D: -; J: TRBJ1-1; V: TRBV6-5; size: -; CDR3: CASRIGAEAFF; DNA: TGTGCCAGCCGAATCGGGGCTGAAGCTTTCTTT
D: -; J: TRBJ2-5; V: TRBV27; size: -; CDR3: CASSITGRGTQYF; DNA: TGTGCCAGCAGTATAACAGGGAGGGGGACCCAGTACTTC
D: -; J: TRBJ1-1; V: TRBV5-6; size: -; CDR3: CASQGFTNTEAFF; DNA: TGTGCCAGCCAGGGGTTCACGAACACTGAAGCTTTCTTT
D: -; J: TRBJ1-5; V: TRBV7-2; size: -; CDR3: CASSFSGPGSNQPQHF; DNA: TGTGCCAGCAGCTTCTCAGGGCCAGGGAGCAATCAGCCCCAGCATTTT
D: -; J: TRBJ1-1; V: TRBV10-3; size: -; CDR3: CAISESGHLNTEAFF; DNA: TGTGCCATCAGTGAGTCTGGTCACTTGAACACTGAAGCTTTCTTT
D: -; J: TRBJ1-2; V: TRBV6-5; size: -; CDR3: CASTNGPSYGYTF; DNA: TGTGCCAGCACTAACGGACCCAGCTATGGCTACACCTTC
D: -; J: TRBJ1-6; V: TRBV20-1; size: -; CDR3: CSASRGAGNSPLHF; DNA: TGCAGTGCTAGTCGGGGGGCTGGGAATTCACCCCTCCACTTT
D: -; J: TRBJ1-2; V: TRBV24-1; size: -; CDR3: CATSDGTGDYGYTF; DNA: TGTGCCACCAGTGATGGGACGGGAGACTATGGCTACACCTTC
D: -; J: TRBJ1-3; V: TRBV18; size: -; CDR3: CASSPGSDSGNTIYF; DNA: TGTGCCAGCTCACCAGGGAGCGACTCTGGAAACACCATATATTTT
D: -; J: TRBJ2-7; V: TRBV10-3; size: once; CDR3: CAISASRNYEQYF; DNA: TGTGCCATCAGTGCTAGCCGAAACTACGAGCAGTACTTC
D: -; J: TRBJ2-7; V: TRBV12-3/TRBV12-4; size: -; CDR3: CASGTLTYEQYF; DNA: TGTGCCAGCGGGACCCTTACTTACGAGCAGTACTTC
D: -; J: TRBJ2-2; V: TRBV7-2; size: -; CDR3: CASSLAQGHATGELFF; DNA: TGTGCCAGCAGCTTAGCGCAGGGACATGCCACCGGGGAGCTGTTTTTT